Each of the 31 T cell receptor beta chains below was sequenced from the same sample in a study of blood T cell repertoires in COVID-19. Using immunoSEQ multiplex PCR, the repertoire was profiled, and TCRdb retains in-frame clones only, with some absent. The sample holds hundreds of thousands of clones, roughly 89% seen once. The sequencing sample was made of peripheral blood. The receptors were sampled from a woman between 18 and 29 years old who had recovered from COVID-19.

The chain recombines TRBV2 with TRBJ2-1; D is perhaps TRBD2 (5 bases). Per the germline V gene, CDR1 is SNHLY and CDR2 is FYNNEI. The CDR3 is 11 residues long. V lost 0 bases, J lost 12 bases, and 6 bases lay in between. The DNA of the CDR3 is TGTGCCAGCAGTGAAGCGGGAGTGCAGTTCTTC. Protein product: CASSEAGVQFF.

The chain recombines TRBV13 with TRBJ2-3; 11 nucleotides line up with TRBD1. There are 15 residues in the CDR3. V lost 5 bases to trimming and J lost 4 bases; unmatched junction nucleotides: 5. Germline CDR1 is PRHDT and CDR2 is FYEKMQ (reference sequence). The CDR3 nucleotides read TGTGCCAGCAGCAGACGGACAGGGGGCCCAGATACGCAGTATTTT. The encoded protein is CASSRRTGGPDTQYF.

This chain connects TRBV4-1 to TRBJ1-4; weak D call: TRBD1 (6 bases). The germline V gene encodes CDR1 MGHRA and CDR2 YSYEKL. V was clipped by 1 base and J by 3 bases, with 15 bases between them. CDR3 length equals 17 residues. CDR3 protein: CASSQALGRGPNEKLFF. The CDR3 DNA reads as TGCGCCAGCAGCCAAGCCCTCGGGCGGGGGCCTAATGAAAAACTGTTTTTT.

The rearrangement uses TRBV30 and TRBJ2-3, with 12 bases aligning to TRBD2. The CDR3 totals 14 residues. Germline V gene sequence: CDR1 GTSNPN, CDR2 SVGIG (reference sequence). V was clipped by 7 bases and J by 6 bases; unmatched bases: 8. The CDR3 loop reads CAFTSGRWADTQYF. As DNA, the CDR3 is TGTGCCTTTACTAGCGGGAGGTGGGCGGATACGCAGTATTTT.

The chain couples TRBV10-3 to TRBJ2-7; the match to TRBD2 covers 9 bases. Per germline, CDR1 ENHRY and CDR2 SYGVKD. V shed 0 bases, J shed 2 bases, and the junction held 14 bases outside the gene matches. The length of the CDR3 is 19 residues. CDR3 sequence reads: CAISESKSRAGGLTYEQYV. Here the CDR3 DNA reads TGTGCCATCAGTGAGTCGAAATCTCGAGCGGGGGGTTTGACCTACGAGCAGTACGTC.

The chain couples TRBV5-1 to TRBJ2-1; weak D call: TRBD1 (5 bases). The CDR3 has 14 residues. V was shortened by 1 base and J by 3 bases, with 8 bases between the two germline ends. CDR1 SGHRS and CDR2 YFSETQ come from the germline V gene. The CDR3 nucleotides read TGCGCCAGCAGCTTGACCCAGGGCTACAATGAGCAGTTCTTC. As protein: CASSLTQGYNEQFF.

This sequence joins TRBV7-2 and TRBJ2-5; possibly TRBD1 for D (6 bases). V was shortened by 11 bases and J by 5 bases, with 18 bases between the two germline ends. CDR3 length: 13 residues. Germline CDR1 and CDR2: SGHTA and FQGNSA. DNA of the CDR3: TGTGCCTCCAGCAGCCAGGGGTTTGAGACCCAGTACTTC. Protein sequence: CASSSQGFETQYF.

The V call is TRBV7-2, the J call TRBJ2-2; a weak D match, TRBD2 (5 bases). The CDR3 spans 16 residues. V shed 1 base and J shed 6 bases, with 15 bases lying between them. Germline V lookup: CDR1 SGHTA, CDR2 FQGNSA. CDR3 amino acids: CASSLGVGVSPGELFF. CDR3 DNA: TGTGCCAGCAGCTTAGGTGTGGGAGTTTCGCCCGGGGAGCTGTTTTTT.

The chain joins TRBV25-1 to TRBJ2-5; 10 nucleotides align to TRBD1. V was pared by 3 bases and J by 3 bases, with 4 bases of the junction left unmatched. The CDR3 runs to 15 residues. Germline-derived CDR1 and CDR2 are MGHDK and SYGVNS. DNA of the CDR3: TGTGCCAGCAGTGACTCCGGGACAGGGGAAGAGACCCAGTACTTC. It specifies CASSDSGTGEETQYF. Supplemented by reference TRBV25-1 and TRBJ2-5, the full variable domain reads EADIYQTPRYLVIGTGKKITLECSQTMGHDKMYWYQQDPGMELHLIHYSYGVNSTEKGDLSSESTVSRIRTEHFPLTLESARPSHTSQYLCASSDSGTGEETQYFGPGTRLLVL.

The rearrangement links TRBV4-3 to TRBJ2-1; TRBD2 matches 9 bases. Germline V gives CDR1 LGHNA, CDR2 YSLEER. Unmatched junction bases numbered 11, after V lost 1 base and J lost 10 bases. This CDR3 has 16 residues. The CDR3 region is CASSQVRAGGTPEQFF. DNA for the CDR3: TGCGCCAGCAGCCAAGTCCGCGCGGGAGGGACACCCGAGCAGTTCTTC.

This chain uses TRBV9 with TRBJ1-2; D possibly corresponds to TRBD1 (5 bases). The V gene lost 4 bases and the J gene lost 5 bases, with 12 bases spanning the gap. CDR1 and CDR2 (germline): SGDLS, YYNGEE. The CDR3 covers 13 residues. The CDR3 spells CASSPDSRYGYTF. The CDR3 DNA is TGTGCCAGCAGCCCCGACAGCCGTTATGGCTACACCTTC. The variable domain in full, with the rest retrieved from reference TRBV9 and TRBJ1-2, is DSGVTQTPKHLITATGQRVTLRCSPRSGDLSVYWYQQSLDQGLQFLIQYYNGEERAKGNILERFSAQQFPDLHSELNLSSLELGDSALYFCASSPDSRYGYTFGSGTRLTVV.

The rearrangement joins TRBV2 to TRBJ2-5; TRBD1 might be the D (6 bases). Germline V gives CDR1 SNHLY, CDR2 FYNNEI. The ends were cut back, 4 bases at V and 7 bases at J, with 13 bases in the middle. The CDR3 is made up of 13 amino acids. As DNA, the CDR3 is TGTGCCAGCAGTGGGACAGACCGTGGGACCCAGTACTTC. This codes for CASSGTDRGTQYF.

This clone was counted once. The chain carries TRBV28 and TRBJ2-1; 7 bases are shared with TRBD2. With 2 bases clipped from V and 7 bases from J, the junction kept 11 bases outside the gene matches. Germline CDR1 and CDR2: MDHEN and SYDVKM. The CDR3 runs 16 residues. The CDR3 loop is CASSLAGVPLSNEQFF. Written as DNA, the CDR3 is TGTGCCAGCAGTTTAGCGGGGGTCCCTCTTTCGAATGAGCAGTTCTTC.

The chain recombines TRBV4-3 with TRBJ1-6; 9 bases align to TRBD1. J lost 4 bases, V lost 3 bases, and 4 bases had no gene match. In germline, CDR1 is LGHNA, CDR2 YSLEER. This CDR3 is 16 amino acids long. CDR3 residues: CASSQAGTGYNSPLHF. Written as DNA, the CDR3 is TGCGCCAGCAGCCAGGCCGGGACAGGGTATAATTCACCCCTCCACTTT.

V is TRBV29-1 and J is TRBJ1-2; D call uncertain. The CDR3 has 13 residues. Germline loops: CDR1 SQVTM, CDR2 ANQGSEA. The ends were cut back, 1 base at V and 5 bases at J, with 11 bases in the middle. The CDR3 protein is CSVEGVVEYGYTF. CDR3 coding DNA: TGCAGCGTTGAAGGAGTGGTCGAGTATGGCTACACCTTC.

This clone was observed a single time. V is TRBV19 and J is TRBJ1-5, with 8 bases identical to TRBD1. CDR3 length equals 18 residues. CDR1 and CDR2 from the germline V gene are LNHDA and SQIVND (reference sequence). J gave up 4 bases and V 3 bases, and 14 bases lay outside the gene matches. This CDR3 reads CASSMLGSGTGQNQPQHF. The CDR3 DNA sequence: TGTGCCAGTAGTATGTTAGGCTCCGGGACAGGCCAAAATCAGCCCCAGCATTTT. The whole variable domain, remainder taken from reference TRBV19 and TRBJ1-5, is DGGITQSPKYLFRKEGQNVTLSCEQNLNHDAMYWYRQDPGQGLRLIYYSQIVNDFQKGDIAEGYSVSREKKESFPLTVTSAQKNPTAFYLCASSMLGSGTGQNQPQHFGDGTRLSIL.

The CDR3 DNA is TGTGCCAGCAGCTTAGCGGCACAGGGCCCCTACGAGCAGTACGTC. Protein product: CASSLAAQGPYEQYV. The rearrangement joins TRBV7-2 to TRBJ2-7, with D maybe TRBD1 (6 bases). This CDR3 is built from 15 residues. Germline CDR1 SGHTA, CDR2 FQGNSA. V lost 0 bases and J 2 bases, leaving 11 bases between the germline ends.

The chain recombines TRBV6-6 with TRBJ1-1, with D unclear. Trimming took 7 bases from V and 5 from J, leaving 17 bases between them. CDR1 and CDR2 (germline): MNHNY, SVGAGI (reference sequence). This CDR3 region has 14 residues. CDR3 nucleotides: TGTGCCAGCATTTCCAGGTCCCTGTGGACTGAAGCTTTCTTT. It encodes CASISRSLWTEAFF.

The CDR3 region has the DNA TGTGCCAGCAGCTATAGACAGAACACTGAAGCTTTCTTT. It yields the protein CASSYRQNTEAFF. The gene calls are TRBV7-2 and TRBJ1-1; D gene uncertain. V was pared by 4 bases and J by 1 base, with 7 bases between. The CDR3 extends over 13 amino acids. Germline V gene data show CDR1 as SGHTA and CDR2 as FQGNSA.

The chain carries TRBV18 and TRBJ1-2; no definite D call. Deletions cut 3 bases from V and 7 bases from J, with 9 bases between. In germline, CDR1 is KGHSH, CDR2 LQKENI. The CDR3 is made up of 12 amino acids. CDR3 sequence: CASSPPRGGYTF. Here the CDR3 DNA reads TGTGCCAGCTCACCCCCCCGGGGTGGCTACACCTTC.

The chain links TRBV21-1 to TRBJ1-3; the table gives TRBD1 as D, unverified against the DNA. TRBV21-1 is a documented pseudogene. The CDR3 extends over 15 amino acids. DNA for the CDR3: TGTGCCAGCAGGATGACCTACCCAGGCCAGTCCACCATATATTTT. Protein product: CASRMTYPGQSTIYF.

The V gene is TRBV6-5, the J gene TRBJ1-1, with TRBD1 identical over 9 bases. Germline loops: CDR1 MNHEY, CDR2 SVGAGI. The CDR3 is 16 amino acids. The ends lost 0 bases at V and 7 bases at J; junction bases unmatched: 9. CDR3 sequence: CASSYSWNPGQGEAFF. The CDR3 DNA reads as TGTGCCAGCAGTTACTCCTGGAACCCGGGACAGGGTGAAGCTTTCTTT.

To note about this clone: Distinct nucleotide sequences in the sample also encode this CDR3. The V call is TRBV9, the J call TRBJ2-3; perhaps TRBD1 as D (6 bases). CDR1 and CDR2 (germline): SGDLS, YYNGEE. V dropped 1 base and J dropped 3 bases, with 6 bases sitting between them. The CDR3 runs to 13 residues. In nucleotides, the CDR3 is TGTGCCAGCAGCGTACAGGGGACAGATACGCAGTATTTT. As protein: CASSVQGTDTQYF.

The chain carries TRBV7-2 and TRBJ1-5, with 8 bases identical to TRBD1. V lost 4 bases, J lost 3 bases, and 14 bases stayed unmatched. CDR1 and CDR2 from the germline V gene are SGHTA and FQGNSA. The CDR3 sequence is 18 residues long. The CDR3 sequence: CASSSFIPGQAPNQPQHF. For the CDR3, the DNA is TGTGCCAGCAGCTCGTTTATCCCGGGACAGGCGCCCAATCAGCCCCAGCATTTT.

The gene calls are TRBV24-1 and TRBJ1-1; D is possibly TRBD1 (6 bases). Trimming took 3 bases from V and 3 from J, leaving 13 bases between them. Germline CDR1 KGHDR, CDR2 SFDVKD. CDR3 length equals 15 residues. In nucleotides, the CDR3 is TGTGCCACCAGTGATCCGCGAGGGGGTGACACTGAAGCTTTCTTT. Translating gives CATSDPRGGDTEAFF.

V is TRBV11-3 and J is TRBJ2-7; 10 bases agree with TRBD1. In germline, CDR1 is SGHNT, CDR2 YENEEA. The CDR3 totals 14 residues. With 3 bases clipped from V and 2 bases from J, the junction kept 1 base outside the gene matches. The CDR3 sequence is CASSLGTGAYEQYV. For the CDR3, the DNA is TGTGCCAGCAGCTTGGGGACAGGGGCCTACGAGCAGTACGTC.

The gene calls are TRBV9 and TRBJ2-3; 14 nucleotides line up with TRBD2. The CDR3 spans 16 residues. V trimming: 2 bases; J trimming: 7 bases; junction bases outside the gene matches: 6. Germline lookup yields CDR1 SGDLS and CDR2 YYNGEE. CDR3 in DNA: TGTGCCAGCAGCGTCGGGACTAGCGGGAGAGAACATACGCAGTATTTT. It yields the protein CASSVGTSGREHTQYF.

The chain combines TRBV4-3 with TRBJ2-5; possibly TRBD2 for D (7 bases). Germline CDR1 and CDR2: LGHNA and YSLEER. The V end was cut by 0 bases, the J end by 2 bases, with 10 bases between. CDR3 length: 15 amino acids. In DNA form, the CDR3 reads TGCGCCAGCAGCCAAGACAGGGGACTACAAGAGACCCAGTACTTC. Its translation is CASSQDRGLQETQYF.

V gene TRBV6-2 or TRBV6-3 combines with J gene TRBJ2-7; a weak D match, TRBD2 (6 bases). The CDR3 spans 14 residues. Germline assignment: CDR1 MNHEY and CDR2 SVGEGT. Trimming removed 2 bases from V and 2 bases from J, with 10 bases in between. The CDR3 DNA reads TGTGCCAGCAGTTACGCGGGACTCGCCTACGAGCAGTACGTC. Translated, it gives CASSYAGLAYEQYV.

This chain links TRBV11-3 with TRBJ1-3; 10 bases map to TRBD1. The V segment lost 5 bases and the J segment 4 bases; nucleotides outside the gene matches: 5. The CDR3 extends over 15 amino acids. In germline, CDR1 is SGHNT, CDR2 YENEEA. CDR3 residues: CASSRDRGPGNTIYF. CDR3 nucleotides: TGTGCCAGCAGCCGCGACAGGGGGCCGGGAAACACCATATATTTT.

The V and J genes are TRBV5-5 and TRBJ1-1; 7 positions agree with TRBD1. Trimming cost V 4 bases and J 2 bases; bases outside gene matches: 20. The CDR3 contains 19 residues. The germline V gene has CDR1 SGHKS and CDR2 YYEKEE (reference sequence). In DNA, the CDR3 is TGTGCCAGCAGCCCCACGACGGGACAGTCCCTAGGGGGTAACACTGAAGCTTTCTTT. Protein product: CASSPTTGQSLGGNTEAFF. Drawing the rest from reference TRBV5-5 and TRBJ1-1, the complete variable domain is DAGVTQSPTHLIKTRGQQVTLRCSPISGHKSVSWYQQVLGQGPQFIFQYYEKEERGRGNFPDRFSARQFPNYSSELNVNALLLGDSALYLCASSPTTGQSLGGNTEAFFGQGTRLTVV.